This is a list of T cell receptor beta chains from one sample in a study of T-cell reconstitution after alpha-beta-depleted transplantation in children. TCRdb called the PCR reads again in MiXCR, with one record for every CDR3 protein. The data show 800,000 to 1,000,000 distinct CDR3 sequences, about 29% seen once. Source: PBMCs, mostly from graft donor cells, taken 360 days after TCRalphabeta/CD19-depleted stem cell transplant. The source of these receptors is a boy less than two years old who had a stem cell transplant for SCID, so the T cells may come from the graft donor. CDR3s include the opening cysteine and the closing phenylalanine or tryptophan. D genes are given only for firm matches. Where a row states a size, it is once, few, many or the class of an expanded clone; other rows omit it.

clone size: NA; V gene: TRBV20-1; D gene: TRBD1; J gene: TRBJ1-5; CDR3 protein: CSAAKPGTGNQPQHF; CDR3 DNA: TGCAGTGCTGCAAAGCCCGGGACAGGGAATCAGCCCCAGCATTTT
clone size: NA; V gene: TRBV25-1; D gene: NA; J gene: TRBJ1-6; CDR3 protein: CASSGGLGRNHSPLHF; CDR3 DNA: TGTGCCAGCAGTGGGGGACTGGGCAGGAATCATTCACCCCTCCACTTT
clone size: NA; V gene: TRBV2; D gene: NA; J gene: TRBJ2-5; CDR3 protein: CASSETAGPGETQYF; CDR3 DNA: TGTGCCAGCAGTGAAACAGCGGGCCCGGGGGAGACCCAGTACTTC
clone size: few; V gene: TRBV5-1; D gene: NA; J gene: TRBJ2-5; CDR3 protein: CASKTRVRETQYF; CDR3 DNA: TGCGCCAGCAAGACCCGTGTTCGAGAGACCCAGTACTTC
clone size: NA; V gene: TRBV7-6; D gene: NA; J gene: TRBJ1-1; CDR3 protein: CASSLWSPGMNTEAFF; CDR3 DNA: TGTGCCAGCAGCTTATGGTCGCCGGGCATGAACACTGAAGCTTTCTTT
clone size: NA; V gene: TRBV27; D gene: NA; J gene: TRBJ2-7; CDR3 protein: CASSLFGSGQPYEQYF; CDR3 DNA: TGTGCCAGCAGTTTATTCGGTTCGGGACAACCCTACGAGCAGTACTTC
clone size: few; V gene: TRBV29-1; D gene: TRBD1; J gene: TRBJ1-2; CDR3 protein: CSVGQGVSGYTF; CDR3 DNA: TGCAGCGTTGGACAGGGGGTTTCAGGCTACACCTTC
clone size: NA; V gene: TRBV10-3; D gene: TRBD1; J gene: TRBJ2-7; CDR3 protein: CAIRQPGQRTEQYF; CDR3 DNA: TGTGCCATCAGACAACCGGGACAGCGGACCGAGCAGTACTTC
clone size: NA; V gene: TRBV12-3/TRBV12-4; D gene: NA; J gene: TRBJ1-1; CDR3 protein: CASSLLVGGGNTEAFF; CDR3 DNA: TGTGCCAGCAGTTTATTGGTTGGAGGGGGAAACACTGAAGCTTTCTTT
clone size: NA; V gene: TRBV25-1; D gene: NA; J gene: TRBJ2-6; CDR3 protein: CASSEFRAGANVLTF; CDR3 DNA: TGTGCCAGCAGTGAATTCAGGGCTGGGGCCAACGTCCTGACTTTC
clone size: NA; V gene: TRBV20-1; D gene: NA; J gene: TRBJ1-1; CDR3 protein: CSASRGFTEAFF; CDR3 DNA: TGCAGTGCTAGCCGGGGGTTCACTGAAGCTTTCTTT
clone size: few; V gene: TRBV18; D gene: TRBD1; J gene: TRBJ2-7; CDR3 protein: CASSSRTGFYEQYF; CDR3 DNA: TGTGCCAGCTCTTCCAGGACAGGGTTCTACGAGCAGTACTTC
clone size: NA; V gene: TRBV20-1; D gene: NA; J gene: TRBJ2-1; CDR3 protein: CSAWSPREQFF; CDR3 DNA: TGCAGTGCTTGGTCTCCCAGGGAGCAGTTCTTC
clone size: many; V gene: TRBV29-1; D gene: NA; J gene: TRBJ2-7; CDR3 protein: CSVGQVYEQYF; CDR3 DNA: TGCAGCGTTGGCCAAGTCTACGAGCAGTACTTC
clone size: NA; V gene: TRBV15; D gene: NA; J gene: TRBJ2-3; CDR3 protein: CATSRGGYTDTQYF; CDR3 DNA: TGTGCCACCAGCAGAGGCGGGTACACAGATACGCAGTATTTT
clone size: few; V gene: TRBV4-2; D gene: TRBD1; J gene: TRBJ2-1; CDR3 protein: CASSRVWDSRTEQFF; CDR3 DNA: TGTGCCAGCAGCCGAGTTTGGGACAGTAGAACTGAGCAGTTCTTC
clone size: few; V gene: TRBV12-3/TRBV12-4; D gene: NA; J gene: TRBJ2-5; CDR3 protein: CASSFGGVGETQYF; CDR3 DNA: TGTGCCAGCAGTTTCGGAGGGGTTGGCGAGACCCAGTACTTC
clone size: NA; V gene: TRBV4-1; D gene: NA; J gene: TRBJ2-7; CDR3 protein: CASSQDTGAATEQYF; CDR3 DNA: TGCGCCAGCAGCCAAGATACGGGGGCGGCCACCGAGCAGTACTTC
clone size: once; V gene: TRBV15; D gene: NA; J gene: TRBJ1-1; CDR3 protein: CATSSWGLLNTEAFF; CDR3 DNA: TGTGCCACCAGCAGTTGGGGACTCCTGAACACTGAAGCTTTCTTT
clone size: many; V gene: TRBV28; D gene: NA; J gene: TRBJ2-2; CDR3 protein: CASSPPLWGMNTGELFF; CDR3 DNA: TGTGCCAGCAGTCCTCCCTTGTGGGGGATGAACACCGGGGAGCTGTTTTTT
clone size: NA; V gene: TRBV20-1; D gene: NA; J gene: TRBJ2-7; CDR3 protein: CSARGQAGYSYEQYF; CDR3 DNA: TGCAGTGCTAGAGGACAGGCAGGATATTCCTACGAGCAGTACTTC
clone size: once; V gene: TRBV20-1; D gene: TRBD2; J gene: TRBJ2-3; CDR3 protein: CSALAGARDTQYF; CDR3 DNA: TGCAGTGCTTTAGCGGGGGCCAGGGATACGCAGTATTTT
clone size: NA; V gene: TRBV7-9; D gene: TRBD1; J gene: TRBJ2-7; CDR3 protein: CASSLVQTGGSYEQYF; CDR3 DNA: TGTGCCAGCAGCTTAGTCCAGACAGGGGGATCCTACGAGCAGTACTTC
clone size: few; V gene: TRBV29-1; D gene: TRBD2; J gene: TRBJ2-3; CDR3 protein: CSVLITDLAGGPPDTQYF; CDR3 DNA: TGCAGCGTCTTGATTACCGACCTAGCGGGGGGGCCGCCAGATACGCAGTATTTT
clone size: NA; V gene: TRBV15; D gene: TRBD1; J gene: TRBJ2-2; CDR3 protein: CATSSSWTGDTGELFF; CDR3 DNA: TGTGCCACCAGCAGTTCTTGGACAGGGGACACCGGGGAGCTGTTTTTT
clone size: few; V gene: TRBV3-1; D gene: TRBD2; J gene: TRBJ2-5; CDR3 protein: CASSQTSGYQETQYF; CDR3 DNA: TGTGCCAGCAGCCAAACTAGCGGGTACCAAGAGACCCAGTACTTC
clone size: few; V gene: TRBV6-5; D gene: TRBD1; J gene: TRBJ1-6; CDR3 protein: CASSYGTAYNSPLHF; CDR3 DNA: TGTGCCAGCAGTTACGGGACAGCGTATAATTCACCCCTCCACTTT
clone size: once; V gene: TRBV12-3/TRBV12-4; D gene: TRBD1; J gene: TRBJ1-5; CDR3 protein: CASSLRGLGNQPQHF; CDR3 DNA: TGTGCCAGCAGTCTCAGGGGGCTGGGCAATCAGCCCCAGCATTTT
clone size: few; V gene: TRBV7-8; D gene: NA; J gene: TRBJ2-3; CDR3 protein: CASSGRGVGTDTQYF; CDR3 DNA: TGTGCCAGCAGCGGAAGAGGTGTTGGCACAGATACGCAGTATTTT
clone size: NA; V gene: TRBV5-1; D gene: TRBD2; J gene: TRBJ2-5; CDR3 protein: CASTGGLGEETQYF; CDR3 DNA: TGCGCCAGCACCGGGGGACTAGGGGAAGAGACCCAGTACTTC
clone size: few; V gene: TRBV20-1; D gene: NA; J gene: TRBJ2-5; CDR3 protein: CSARGHREGETQYF; CDR3 DNA: TGCAGTGCTAGAGGACACAGGGAAGGGGAGACCCAGTACTTC
clone size: few; V gene: TRBV20-1; D gene: NA; J gene: TRBJ1-2; CDR3 protein: CSVVGPSYGYTF; CDR3 DNA: TGCAGTGTCGTAGGACCATCATATGGCTACACCTTC
clone size: NA; V gene: TRBV29-1; D gene: NA; J gene: TRBJ2-3; CDR3 protein: CSVVLVGSRTDTQYF; CDR3 DNA: TGCAGCGTTGTCCTGGTGGGTTCACGCACAGATACGCAGTATTTT
clone size: NA; V gene: TRBV4-3; D gene: NA; J gene: TRBJ2-2; CDR3 protein: CASSQDLVSGELFF; CDR3 DNA: TGCGCCAGCAGCCAAGATCTAGTTTCCGGGGAGCTGTTTTTT
clone size: NA; V gene: TRBV5-1; D gene: TRBD2; J gene: TRBJ2-1; CDR3 protein: CASSLIGGGPNNEQFF; CDR3 DNA: TGCGCCAGCAGCTTGATAGGCGGGGGGCCAAACAATGAGCAGTTCTTC
clone size: few; V gene: TRBV12-3/TRBV12-4; D gene: TRBD1; J gene: TRBJ2-6; CDR3 protein: CASSHIGQAGANVLTF; CDR3 DNA: TGTGCCAGCAGCCACATTGGACAGGCTGGGGCCAACGTCCTGACTTTC
clone size: few; V gene: TRBV5-5; D gene: NA; J gene: TRBJ1-1; CDR3 protein: CASSSGGYTEAFF; CDR3 DNA: TGTGCCAGCAGCTCTGGGGGGTACACTGAAGCTTTCTTT
clone size: few; V gene: TRBV6-2/TRBV6-3; D gene: TRBD1; J gene: TRBJ2-3; CDR3 protein: CASSQGQATDTQYF; CDR3 DNA: TGTGCCAGCAGTCAAGGACAGGCTACAGATACGCAGTATTTT
clone size: few; V gene: TRBV20-1; D gene: NA; J gene: TRBJ1-2; CDR3 protein: CSARGRLDYGYTF; CDR3 DNA: TGCAGTGCTAGAGGAAGGCTAGACTATGGCTACACCTTC
clone size: NA; V gene: TRBV7-3; D gene: NA; J gene: TRBJ2-7; CDR3 protein: CASSPLGNRDEQYF; CDR3 DNA: TGTGCCAGCAGCCCCCTTGGGAACAGGGACGAGCAGTACTTC
clone size: NA; V gene: TRBV20-1; D gene: TRBD1; J gene: TRBJ1-2; CDR3 protein: CSAGGDRAYATNYGYTF; CDR3 DNA: TGCAGTGCTGGAGGGGACAGGGCCTACGCTACTAACTATGGCTACACCTTC
clone size: NA; V gene: TRBV29-1; D gene: NA; J gene: TRBJ2-6; CDR3 protein: CSVDDRSGANVLTF; CDR3 DNA: TGCAGCGTTGATGATCGGTCTGGGGCCAACGTCCTGACTTTC
clone size: NA; V gene: TRBV5-4; D gene: TRBD2; J gene: TRBJ2-7; CDR3 protein: CASSYGGTRGRLGYEQYF; CDR3 DNA: TGTGCCAGCAGCTATGGTGGGACTAGGGGTAGGCTGGGCTACGAGCAGTACTTC
clone size: few; V gene: TRBV20-1; D gene: TRBD1; J gene: TRBJ2-2; CDR3 protein: CSAWTSTGTGELFF; CDR3 DNA: TGCAGTGCTTGGACGTCGACAGGGACCGGGGAGCTGTTTTTT
clone size: few; V gene: TRBV19; D gene: NA; J gene: TRBJ1-5; CDR3 protein: CASSSIAFWGNQPQHF; CDR3 DNA: TGTGCCAGTAGTTCCATAGCCTTTTGGGGCAATCAGCCCCAGCATTTT
clone size: NA; V gene: TRBV19; D gene: NA; J gene: TRBJ1-1; CDR3 protein: CASSTRGARVAEAFF; CDR3 DNA: TGTGCCAGTAGTACCCGGGGTGCCCGGGTGGCTGAAGCTTTCTTT
clone size: NA; V gene: TRBV12-3/TRBV12-4; D gene: TRBD2; J gene: TRBJ2-5; CDR3 protein: CASRPGLEATQYF; CDR3 DNA: TGTGCCAGCAGACCGGGACTAGAAGCGACCCAGTACTTC
clone size: NA; V gene: TRBV7-9; D gene: NA; J gene: TRBJ2-3; CDR3 protein: CASSLRPTGDTQYF; CDR3 DNA: TGTGCCAGCAGCTTAAGACCAACAGGAGATACGCAGTATTTT
clone size: NA; V gene: TRBV5-1; D gene: TRBD1; J gene: TRBJ2-7; CDR3 protein: CASSSRPGQYYEQYF; CDR3 DNA: TGCGCCAGCAGCTCCAGACCGGGACAGTATTACGAGCAGTACTTC
clone size: many; V gene: TRBV7-9; D gene: NA; J gene: TRBJ2-1; CDR3 protein: CASSLTDTYNEQFF; CDR3 DNA: TGTGCCAGCAGCCTGACAGACACCTACAATGAGCAGTTCTTC
clone size: NA; V gene: TRBV6-4; D gene: NA; J gene: TRBJ2-7; CDR3 protein: CASYPALIRYEQYF; CDR3 DNA: TGTGCCAGCTATCCGGCCCTCATTAGGTACGAGCAGTACTTC
clone size: NA; V gene: TRBV7-2; D gene: NA; J gene: TRBJ1-5; CDR3 protein: CASSLRWGANQPQHF; CDR3 DNA: TGTGCCAGCAGCTTACGATGGGGGGCAAATCAGCCCCAGCATTTT
clone size: NA; V gene: TRBV9; D gene: TRBD1; J gene: TRBJ2-7; CDR3 protein: CASSQDGTELYEQYF; CDR3 DNA: TGTGCCAGCAGTCAAGACGGGACAGAATTATACGAGCAGTACTTC
clone size: NA; V gene: TRBV6-1; D gene: NA; J gene: TRBJ2-2; CDR3 protein: CASSHHWDATNTGELFF; CDR3 DNA: TGTGCCAGCAGTCATCATTGGGACGCCACGAACACCGGGGAGCTGTTTTTT
clone size: NA; V gene: TRBV14; D gene: NA; J gene: TRBJ2-6; CDR3 protein: CASSQDPGSGTNVLTF; CDR3 DNA: TGTGCCAGCAGCCAAGATCCTGGGTCTGGGACCAACGTCCTGACTTTC
clone size: few; V gene: TRBV29-1; D gene: TRBD1; J gene: TRBJ2-7; CDR3 protein: CSVDSFGQGTDEQYF; CDR3 DNA: TGCAGCGTTGATTCCTTTGGACAGGGGACGGACGAGCAGTACTTC
clone size: few; V gene: TRBV12-3/TRBV12-4; D gene: NA; J gene: TRBJ2-5; CDR3 protein: CASSLAPGRQETQYF; CDR3 DNA: TGTGCCAGCAGTTTAGCACCGGGCCGCCAAGAGACCCAGTACTTC